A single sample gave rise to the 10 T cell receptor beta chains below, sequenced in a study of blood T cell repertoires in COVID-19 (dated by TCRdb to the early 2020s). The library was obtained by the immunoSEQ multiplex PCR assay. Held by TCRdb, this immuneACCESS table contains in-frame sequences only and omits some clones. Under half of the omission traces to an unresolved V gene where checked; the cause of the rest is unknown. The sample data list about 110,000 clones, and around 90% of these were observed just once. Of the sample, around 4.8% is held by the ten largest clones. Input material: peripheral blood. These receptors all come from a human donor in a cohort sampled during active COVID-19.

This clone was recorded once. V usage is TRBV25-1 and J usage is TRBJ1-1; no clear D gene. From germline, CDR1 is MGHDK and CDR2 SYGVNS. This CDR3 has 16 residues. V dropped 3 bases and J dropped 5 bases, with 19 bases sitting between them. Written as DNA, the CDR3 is TGTGCCAGCAGTGATGATATACGGAGGCCAAGGACTGAAGCTTTCTTT. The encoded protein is CASSDDIRRPRTEAFF. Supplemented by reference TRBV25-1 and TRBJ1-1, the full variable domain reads EADIYQTPRYLVIGTGKKITLECSQTMGHDKMYWYQQDPGMELHLIHYSYGVNSTEKGDLSSESTVSRIRTEHFPLTLESARPSHTSQYLCASSDDIRRPRTEAFFGQGTRLTVV.

CDR3 protein: CASSLDRAWANEKLFF. The DNA of the CDR3 is TGTGCCAGTAGCCTGGACAGGGCATGGGCTAATGAAAAACTGTTTTTT. The chain combines TRBV19 with TRBJ1-4, with 8 nucleotides matching TRBD1. There are 16 residues in the CDR3. The trim removed 6 bases at V and 3 bases at J, leaving 9 bases unmatched. Per germline, CDR1 LNHDA and CDR2 SQIVND (reference sequence).

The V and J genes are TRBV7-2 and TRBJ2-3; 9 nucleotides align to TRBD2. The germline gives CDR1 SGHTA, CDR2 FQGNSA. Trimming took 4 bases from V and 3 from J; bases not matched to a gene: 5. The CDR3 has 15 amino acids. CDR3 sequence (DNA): TGTGCCAGCAGCTCTTTAGCGGGAGTGACAGATACGCAGTATTTT. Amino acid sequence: CASSSLAGVTDTQYF.

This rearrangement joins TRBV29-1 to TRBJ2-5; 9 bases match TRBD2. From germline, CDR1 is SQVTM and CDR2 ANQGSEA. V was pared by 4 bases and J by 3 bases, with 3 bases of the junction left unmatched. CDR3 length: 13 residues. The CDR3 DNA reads TGCAGCGTTGGGCGACTAGCGGAAGAGACCCAGTACTTC. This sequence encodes CSVGRLAEETQYF.

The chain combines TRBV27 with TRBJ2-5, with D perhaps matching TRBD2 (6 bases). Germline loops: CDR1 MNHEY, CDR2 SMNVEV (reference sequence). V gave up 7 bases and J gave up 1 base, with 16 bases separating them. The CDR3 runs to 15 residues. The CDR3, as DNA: TGTGCCAGCACCGGCCTAGGGACTCCCCAAGAGACCCAGTACTTC. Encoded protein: CASTGLGTPQETQYF.

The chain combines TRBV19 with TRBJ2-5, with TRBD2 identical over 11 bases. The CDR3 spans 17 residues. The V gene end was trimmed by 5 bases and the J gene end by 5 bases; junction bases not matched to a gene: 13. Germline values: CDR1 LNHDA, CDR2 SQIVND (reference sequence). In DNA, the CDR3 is TGTGCCAGTAGTCCTCCCCGACTAGCGGGGTCGCGGGAGACCCAGTACTTC. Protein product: CASSPPRLAGSRETQYF. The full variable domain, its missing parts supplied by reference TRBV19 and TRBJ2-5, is DGGITQSPKYLFRKEGQNVTLSCEQNLNHDAMYWYRQDPGQGLRLIYYSQIVNDFQKGDIAEGYSVSREKKESFPLTVTSAQKNPTAFYLCASSPPRLAGSRETQYFGPGTRLLVL.

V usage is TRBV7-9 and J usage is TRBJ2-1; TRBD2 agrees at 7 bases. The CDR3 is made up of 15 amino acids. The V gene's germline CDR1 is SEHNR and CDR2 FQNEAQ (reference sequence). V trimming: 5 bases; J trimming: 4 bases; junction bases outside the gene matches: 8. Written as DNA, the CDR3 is TGTGCCAGCAGCCGAGGGAGGGGATGGTACAATGAGCAGTTCTTC. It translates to CASSRGRGWYNEQFF.

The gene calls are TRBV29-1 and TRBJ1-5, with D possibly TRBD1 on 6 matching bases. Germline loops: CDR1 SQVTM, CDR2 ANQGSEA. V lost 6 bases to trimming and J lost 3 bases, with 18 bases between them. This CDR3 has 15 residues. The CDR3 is CSVTLLGGLNQPQHF. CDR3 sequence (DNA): TGCAGCGTAACCCTTTTAGGGGGTCTCAATCAGCCCCAGCATTTT.

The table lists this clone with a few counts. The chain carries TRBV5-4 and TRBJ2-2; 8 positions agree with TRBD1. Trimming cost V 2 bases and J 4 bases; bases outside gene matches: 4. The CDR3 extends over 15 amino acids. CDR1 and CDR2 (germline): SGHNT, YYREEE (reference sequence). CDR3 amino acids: CASSLYRGSTGELFF. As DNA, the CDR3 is TGTGCCAGCAGCTTATACAGGGGGTCCACCGGGGAGCTGTTTTTT.

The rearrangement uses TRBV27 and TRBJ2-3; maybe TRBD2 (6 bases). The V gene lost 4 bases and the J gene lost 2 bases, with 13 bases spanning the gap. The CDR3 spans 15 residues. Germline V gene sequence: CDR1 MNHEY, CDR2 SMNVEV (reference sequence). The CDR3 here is CASSSGTPITDTQYF. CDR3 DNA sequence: TGTGCCAGCAGTTCCGGGACTCCGATCACAGATACGCAGTATTTT.